This T cell receptor beta chain comes out of a study of cytomegalovirus exposure and HLA in healthy donors. Primers included in the PCR were 60 Vbeta and 13 Jbeta primers. Sequencing was performed with immunoSEQ multiplex PCR; in TCRdb, only in-frame clones are kept and a portion is missing. The table has under 200,000 clones, approximately 80% seen once. The CDR3 loop spans 18 amino acids. V is TRBV1 and J is TRBJ1-5. TRBV1 is given as a pseudogene. The receptor was isolated from a man in his sixties in good health and CMV-seronegative. The specimen was PBMCs. CDR3 DNA sequence: TGCACCAGCAGCCAAGAGCTACGGAGTGGTTATAGCAATCAGCCCCAGAATTTT. This codes for CTSSQELRSGYSNQPQNF.